The T cell receptor (beta chain) described here comes from a study of post-analysis software for immune sequencing data (dated by TCRdb to between 2015 and 2016). At the level of the whole study: Relapsing-remitting, secondary progressive and progressive-relapsing multiple sclerosis were recorded as disease courses, and subtype annotation was lacking for some patients. A subset of samples was prepared in parallel using single-end sample barcoding, then pooled and co-amplified after Illumina adapter ligation. The patient repertoires were compared against approximately twelve previously published healthy control repertoires obtained from donors aged about 6 to 26 years. Points the paper makes about the study in general: Compared with controls, multiple sclerosis patients had significantly lower normalized Chao1 diversity, a finding suggesting substantial peripheral T-cell clonal expansion. Patients showed significantly higher frequencies than controls for a handful of TRBV segments, among them TRBV5-6, TRBV5-1 and TRBV20-1. The multiple sclerosis patient group was slightly younger than the control group. Strong co-clustering of samples prepared in the same batch was shown by direct clustering with F measure, prompting a batch-effect correction.

Library preparation used PCR. The reads were generated on an Illumina HiSeq 2500. Unique molecular identifiers were incorporated into TCR beta cDNA libraries to reduce PCR and sequencing biases. Per 1 to 10 million input T cells, approximately 500,000 cDNA molecules were obtained, such that each molecule approximated one T cell. The patient libraries were prepared and sequenced with the same protocol used for the earlier healthy control dataset. Samples belonging to the same batch were prepared together, multiplexed and sequenced on a shared HiSeq lane. The paper's processing steps were these. MIGEC handled the raw barcoded reads, throwing out single-read molecular identifier groups before consensus assembly and CDR3 extraction. Clonotype tables were post-analysed with VDJtools, and diversity was normalized by down-sampling all datasets to the smallest sample size. To correct batch-related cross-sample contamination, repertoire overlap clustering matched CDR3 amino acid sequences but not nucleotide sequences. In-frame beta chains were kept once TCRdb had trimmed the public reads at Q25 with fastp and called clones with MiXCR. Identical CDR3 proteins give one entry, which carries the most common genes and DNA. TCRdb assigned the V and J calls; the authors' analysis was not used. Here the sample has hundreds of thousands of distinct CDR3 sequences; roughly 50% occur a single time. The ten most abundant clones make up approximately 4.2% of the sample.

For this clonotype: This clone's antigen is unknown. Base quality data are lacking; no much larger clone is found one base away.

To demonstrate the VDJtools post-analysis software, the study profiled TCR beta repertoires from the peripheral blood of about 13 young patients with multiple sclerosis. The patients with multiple sclerosis were children and adolescents between roughly 6 and 17 years of age. Taken from the germline V gene, the CDR1 and CDR2 loops are SGHTA and FQGTGA. From cysteine to phenylalanine, the CDR3 is 11 amino acids long. Of all the DNA, just the CDR3 is kept, 33 bases in frame from base 1. The V and J ends are trimmed by 9 bases and 4 bases, leaving 9 bases between them. The rearranged chain carries TRBV7-3 and TRBJ1-2; the D region possibly corresponds to TRBD1 (6 bases align). The sequence derives from a girl aged 10 to 17 with multiple sclerosis. Specimen: blood. The CDR3 protein: CASGTRYGYTF. The sequenced DNA: TGTGCCAGTGGGACACGCTATGGCTACACCTTC.